One T cell receptor (beta chain) is described in this entry. No cognate antigen has been identified for it. Base qualities are not provided; no much larger clone lies one nucleotide away. The library was made by PCR. Data came from an Illumina HiSeq 2500. To normalize quantification of the TCRbeta repertoire, the TCR libraries were built with molecular barcoding that relied on unique molecular identifiers. The public reads were run again by TCRdb, first through fastp at Q25 and then through MiXCR, and only productive beta chains were kept. Duplicate CDR3 protein sequences are folded into a single record with the most common DNA and genes. This sample lists about 220,000 distinct CDR3 sequences; under 20% were detected once. Jointly, the top ten make up around 44% of the sample. Including the terminal cysteine and phenylalanine, the CDR3 comprises 16 residues. The DNA shown is the 48-base CDR3, in frame from base 1. Based on the germline V gene, the CDR1 and CDR2 sequences are MNHEY and SVGEGT. Clipping removes 0 bases from V and 3 bases from J, with 6 as the unmatched junction base count.

This sample stems from a study of T-cell reconstitution after alpha-beta-depleted transplantation in children (dated by TCRdb to 2016 to 2017). Regarding the study in general: Using TCR repertoire profiling, the study followed T-cell immune reconstitution in a quantitative way in children after TCRalphabeta/CD19-depleted allogeneic hematopoietic cell transplantation. General study outcomes and caveats: The frequencies of hyperexpanded clones fell over the following months, and after one year, T-cell counts and TCRbeta diversity were mostly attributed to newly produced T cells. The apparently early recovery of alphabetaT-cell counts about two months after transplant reportedly depended on only several hundred rapidly expanded clones that came from non-depleted graft cells. The high TCRbeta diversity at day 60 in some patients was ascribed to recipient T cells and intrathymic progenitors that had survived conditioning.

The intended sense of this specimen's treatment or condition label: allogeneic hematopoietic cell transplantation with graft depleted of TCRalphabeta T cells and CD19 B cells. The transplant recipients were children given TCRalphabeta/CD19-depleted allogeneic hematopoietic cell grafts. The chain joins TRBV6-2 or TRBV6-3 to TRBJ2-7, with TRBD1 matching 9 junction bases. The sequence came from a male patient aged 2 to 10 who had a stem cell transplant for acute lymphoblastic leukemia, so the T cells may come from the graft donor. This specimen consisted of PBMCs, mostly from graft donor cells, obtained 360 days after TCRalphabeta/CD19-depleted stem cell transplant. The bases read TGTGCCAGCAGTTACTCCGGACAGGGGATTTACTACGAGCAGTACTTC. Translated, this is CASSYSGQGIYYEQYF.